This T cell receptor beta chain was observed in a study of control samples from healthy donors and cancer patients. Clones were sequenced by immunoSEQ multiplex PCR, and TCRdb holds only the in-frame ones, with some missing. This table has roughly 98,000 clones, just over 90% appearing once. The CDR3 spans 15 residues. Per the germline V gene, CDR1 is SEHNR and CDR2 is FQNEAQ (reference sequence). With 4 bases clipped from V and 8 bases from J, the junction kept 10 bases outside the gene matches. Sample: blood. The clonotype was recovered from a man between 18 and 35 years old in good health. The chain recombines TRBV7-9 with TRBJ2-1, with 8 bases fitting TRBD1. CDR3 DNA: TGTGCCAGCAGCTGGAACGACAGGGGCGGACATGAGCAGTTCTTC. Translation: CASSWNDRGGHEQFF.